This T cell receptor beta chain was sequenced during a study of cytomegalovirus exposure and HLA in healthy donors. Overall study results and limits: Analysis was performed later, and it showed HLA-associated TCR beta chains to be more clonally expanded than equally common others. TCR beta V- and J-gene trimming, according to a later analysis, was linked to a missense DCLRE1C variant. Some public TCRs appeared in many individuals, while most sequences were rare.

On this clone: The antigen is undetermined.

The PCR had 60 Vbeta and 13 Jbeta primers. Using immunoSEQ multiplex PCR, the repertoire was profiled, and TCRdb retains in-frame clones only, with some absent. The data hold roughly 190,000 clones, with about four fifths observed a single time. The CDR3 consists of 12 residues. Germline V gene lookup returns CDR1 SGHVS and CDR2 FQNEAQ. V was clipped by 4 bases and J by 7 bases, with 7 bases between them. This TCR was sampled from a female donor in good health and CMV-seronegative. Sequencing input: PBMCs. V and J are TRBV7-8 and TRBJ2-2, with D hard to call. The CDR3 coding sequence is TGTGCCAGCAGCTCCCCCCTCGGGGAGCTGTTTTTT. Translation: CASSSPLGELFF.